The 28 T cell receptor beta chains reported below all come from one sample, sequenced in a study of cytomegalovirus exposure and HLA in healthy donors. It was with 60 Vbeta and 13 Jbeta primers that the PCR ran. Some clones are missing from TCRdb's copy, which holds only in-frame ones; the method was immunoSEQ multiplex PCR. The sample holds under 150,000 clones; around 80% are singletons and the top ten take about 1.7%. Input material: PBMCs. The receptors here all came from a woman aged 45-65 years in good health and CMV-seronegative.

Regarding this clone: At one end the junction does not follow the germline gene, possibly because of a read error. The chain carries TRBV30 and TRBJ1-2; TRBD1 is a possible D gene (5 bases). Per the germline V gene, CDR1 is GTSNPN and CDR2 is SVGIG (reference sequence). The CDR3 sequence is 16 residues long. The CDR3 bases are TGTGCCTGGAGTGTCCAGGGAGGCGTCTATAACTATGGCTACCCCTTC. Amino acid sequence: CAWSVQGGVYNYGYPF.

The chain is built from TRBV20-1 and TRBJ1-3, with D possibly TRBD1 on 5 matching bases. The CDR3 is 11 amino acids. Between the trimmed V and J ends, which lost 2 bases and 8 bases, there was a span of 7 bases. CDR1 DFQATT and CDR2 SNEGSKA come from the germline V gene (reference sequence). CDR3 coding DNA: TGCAGTGCTAGACAGGGATACACCATATATTTT. Protein sequence: CSARQGYTIYF.

The chain carries TRBV7-3 and TRBJ2-1, with D perhaps matching TRBD2 (5 bases). The V gene's germline CDR1 is SGHTA and CDR2 FQGTGA. V was shortened by 4 bases and J by 7 bases, with 8 bases between the two germline ends. The CDR3 totals 12 residues. This CDR3 reads CASSSRTNEQFF. The CDR3 nucleotides are TGTGCCAGCAGCTCCCGGACTAATGAGCAGTTCTTC.

The chain couples TRBV7-9 to TRBJ2-2; TRBD1 matches 8 bases. Germline CDR1 reads SEHNR; CDR2 reads FQNEAQ (reference sequence). V dropped 4 bases and J dropped 6; count of bases not matched to a gene: 4. CDR3 size: 14 residues. The CDR3 is CASSSGQGSGELFF. CDR3 nucleotides: TGTGCCAGCAGCTCCGGACAGGGATCCGGGGAGCTGTTTTTT. Drawing the rest from reference TRBV7-9 and TRBJ2-2, the complete variable domain is DTGVSQNPRHKITKRGQNVTFRCDPISEHNRLYWYRQTLGQGPEFLTYFQNEAQLEKSRLLSDRFSAERPKGSFSTLEIQRTEQGDSAMYLCASSSGQGSGELFFGEGSRLTVL.

V gene TRBV2 combines with J gene TRBJ2-1, with 12 bases fitting TRBD1. The V segment lost 4 bases and the J segment 0 bases; nucleotides outside the gene matches: 13. The CDR3 loop spans 20 amino acids. Germline values: CDR1 SNHLY, CDR2 FYNNEI. The CDR3 sequence is CASSGRGTGGSRSSYNEQFF. The CDR3 DNA is TGTGCCAGCAGTGGACGAGGGACAGGGGGCTCCAGGAGCTCCTACAATGAGCAGTTCTTC.

Points on this clone: Mismatch with germline at one junction end may stem from a read error. The chain uses TRBV29-1 and TRBJ1-2; D gene unclear. Germline V gene sequence: CDR1 SQVTM, CDR2 ANQGSEA. This CDR3 has 11 amino acids. The CDR3 DNA is TGCAGCGTTGAGGCGGGGTATGGCTACCCCTTC. Translation gives CSVEAGYGYPF.

J is TRBJ2-7 and V is TRBV19, with 8 positions matching TRBD1. The V segment lost 5 bases and the J segment 3 bases; nucleotides outside the gene matches: 12. The CDR3 is 16 amino acids. Per germline, CDR1 LNHDA and CDR2 SQIVND (reference sequence). In DNA form, the CDR3 reads TGTGCCAGTAGTTCCAACAGAAGGACAGGGCTCTACGAGCAGTACTTC. It is translated as CASSSNRRTGLYEQYF.

This clone has a single count. The chain recombines TRBV23-1 with TRBJ1-1, with TRBD1 as a possible D gene (6 bases). TRBV23-1 is an open reading frame whose function is uncertain. Trimming pared 2 bases from V and 4 bases from J, leaving 14 bases between. This CDR3 is built from 15 residues. The CDR3 nucleotides are TGCGCCAGCAGTCAACCCCAGGGGCGGGTCACTGAAGCTTTCTTT. This gives the protein CASSQPQGRVTEAFF.

This clone came up once. The chain uses TRBV7-2 and TRBJ2-7, with TRBD2 matching 11 bases. V was clipped by 5 bases and J by 0 bases; unmatched bases: 12. Per the germline V gene, CDR1 is SGHTA and CDR2 is FQGNSA. The CDR3 length is 18 residues. The CDR3 DNA reads TGTGCCAGCAGCCCGTGGGGTCGACTAGCGGGGAGCTCCTACGAGCAGTACTTC. It encodes CASSPWGRLAGSSYEQYF.

V and J are TRBV5-4 and TRBJ1-2, with 10 bases aligning to TRBD1. The CDR3 totals 16 residues. The germline V gene has CDR1 SGHNT and CDR2 YYREEE (reference sequence). V trimming: 4 bases; J trimming: 2 bases; junction bases outside the gene matches: 8. Here the CDR3 DNA reads TGTGCCAGCAGCCCCAACCCGGGACAGGGGAACTATGGCTACACCTTC. Amino acid sequence: CASSPNPGQGNYGYTF.

This chain joins TRBV7-6 and TRBJ2-5; 10 bases are shared with TRBD1. Germline trimming cut 5 bases from V and 1 base from J; bases unmatched to any gene: 10. This CDR3 is built from 17 residues. CDR1 is SGHVS and CDR2 is FNYEAQ in the germline V gene. This CDR3 is CASSARGTGVVQETQYF. The CDR3 DNA sequence: TGTGCCAGCAGCGCCAGAGGGACAGGGGTTGTCCAAGAGACCCAGTACTTC.

V is TRBV30 and J is TRBJ2-6; 8 bases are a match to TRBD2. V lost 3 bases, J lost 4 bases, and 5 bases stayed unmatched. Per germline, CDR1 GTSNPN and CDR2 SVGIG (reference sequence). There are 15 residues in the CDR3. The CDR3 spells CAWSGGGSGANVLTF. The CDR3 DNA sequence: TGTGCCTGGAGCGGGGGGGGGTCCGGGGCCAACGTCCTGACTTTC.

J is TRBJ1-2 and V is TRBV27, with no clear D. CDR3 length: 14 residues. Trimming pared 2 bases from V and 4 bases from J, leaving 11 bases between. Looked up from germline, CDR1 is MNHEY and CDR2 is SMNVEV (reference sequence). The CDR3 loop is CASSLRGSLYGYTF. CDR3 DNA: TGTGCCAGCAGTTTACGTGGCAGTCTCTATGGCTACACCTTC.

The rearrangement uses TRBV18 and TRBJ2-4; 10 bases agree with TRBD1. The CDR3 runs to 16 residues. CDR1 is KGHSH, CDR2 LQKENI, per germline. The V gene end was trimmed by 5 bases and the J gene end by 8 bases; junction bases not matched to a gene: 12. The CDR3, as DNA: TGTGCCAGCTCAGCACAGGACAGGGGGTTTGGGGACATTCAGTACTTC. The encoded protein is CASSAQDRGFGDIQYF.

This clone was seen once. CDR3 nucleotide sequence: TGTGCCAGCAGCCCCCTAGCGGGAGGGAACCAAGAGACCCAGTACTTC. Translated: CASSPLAGGNQETQYF. This rearrangement joins TRBV7-3 to TRBJ2-5, with 12 nucleotides matching TRBD2. With V trimmed by 5 bases and J by 0 bases, 4 bases remained unmatched. Germline V gene data show CDR1 as SGHTA and CDR2 as FQGTGA. This CDR3 region has 16 residues.

This chain's CDR3 is CASSTRTGFGETQYF. CDR3 DNA: TGTGCCAGCAGCACCAGGACAGGGTTTGGGGAGACCCAGTACTTC. The chain recombines TRBV7-2 with TRBJ2-5, with 8 bases that match TRBD1. The CDR3 runs to 15 residues. Trimming at V came to 5 bases and at J to 5 bases, leaving 10 bases not matched to a gene. The germline V gene encodes CDR1 SGHTA and CDR2 FQGNSA.

This chain connects TRBV6-5 to TRBJ2-2, with 7 bases aligning to TRBD2. Germline loops: CDR1 MNHEY, CDR2 SVGAGI. The V and J ends lost 2 bases and 7 bases, in that order; junction bases with no gene match: 10. The CDR3 is 16 amino acids. The CDR3 sequence is CASSYARTRNGGELFF. The CDR3 nucleotides read TGTGCCAGCAGTTACGCCCGGACTAGGAATGGCGGGGAGCTGTTTTTT.

This chain joins TRBV19 and TRBJ2-5; the D gene is possibly TRBD2 (5 bases). The V and J ends lost 3 bases and 4 bases respectively, with 15 bases between them. Germline assignment: CDR1 LNHDA and CDR2 SQIVND (reference sequence). The CDR3 extends over 15 amino acids. The DNA for the CDR3 is TGTGCCAGTAGTATGGCGGAGGACCCTCCAGAGACCCAGTACTTC. Its protein product is CASSMAEDPPETQYF.

V is TRBV15 and J is TRBJ2-1, with 9 bases lining up with TRBD1. V shed 3 bases, J shed 6 bases, and the junction held 0 bases outside the gene matches. The V gene's germline CDR1 is LNHNV and CDR2 YYDKDF (reference sequence). The CDR3 has 13 amino acids. The CDR3 protein is CATSRTGGNEQFF. CDR3 coding DNA: TGTGCCACCAGCAGGACAGGGGGCAATGAGCAGTTCTTC. The entire variable domain, with the rest obtained from reference TRBV15 and TRBJ2-1, is as follows: DAMVIQNPRYQVTQFGKPVTLSCSQTLNHNVMYWYQQKSSQAPKLLFHYYDKDFNNEADTPDNFQSRRPNTSFCFLDIRSPGLGDTAMYLCATSRTGGNEQFFGPGTRLTVL.

The rearrangement uses TRBV5-1 and TRBJ1-3; D gene ambiguous. V lost 4 bases and J 3 bases, leaving 17 bases between the germline ends. Germline V CDR1 and CDR2: SGHRS, YFSETQ. The CDR3 sequence is 16 residues long. This chain's CDR3 is CASSREVAVNGNTIYF. As DNA, the CDR3 is TGCGCCAGCAGCCGGGAGGTGGCGGTCAATGGAAACACCATATATTTT.

The rearrangement links TRBV6-5 to TRBJ1-3; tentative D call: TRBD1 (6 bases). Germline V gives CDR1 MNHEY, CDR2 SVGAGI. Deletions cut 6 bases from V and 1 base from J, with 10 bases between. The CDR3 length is 14 residues. The CDR3 sequence: CASRPDRSGNTIYF. CDR3 DNA sequence: TGTGCCAGCAGGCCAGACAGGTCTGGAAACACCATATATTTT.

The rearrangement joins TRBV5-1 to TRBJ2-1, with TRBD1 as a possible D gene (5 bases). V gave up 4 bases and J gave up 7 bases, with 24 bases separating them. This CDR3 spans 17 amino acids. Germline V CDR1 and CDR2: SGHRS, YFSETQ. The chain's CDR3 is CASSQSGAQGTSNEQFF. The CDR3 region has the DNA TGCGCCAGCAGCCAGTCCGGAGCCCAGGGTACTTCGAATGAGCAGTTCTTC.

V and J are TRBV4-3 and TRBJ1-5; perhaps TRBD1 as D (6 bases). Trimming shortened V by 4 bases and J by 4 bases, and 11 bases separated the two germline ends. CDR3 length: 14 amino acids. Germline assignment: CDR1 LGHNA and CDR2 YSLEER. CDR3 nucleotide sequence: TGCGCCAGCAGCCTAGGACAGATTAATCAGCCCCAGCATTTT. Amino acids: CASSLGQINQPQHF.

This clone was picked up one time. The genes are TRBV28 and TRBJ2-7, with D tentatively TRBD2 (5 bases). CDR3 length: 14 amino acids. Germline V gene sequence: CDR1 MDHEN, CDR2 SYDVKM. The germline V and J ends were trimmed by 5 bases and 2 bases, with 13 bases remaining between them. The DNA for the CDR3 is TGTGCCAGCAGTCCCCTCCCGGGGACCTACGAGCAGTACTTC. Its translation is CASSPLPGTYEQYF. Supplemented by reference TRBV28 and TRBJ2-7, the full variable domain reads DVKVTQSSRYLVKRTGEKVFLECVQDMDHENMFWYRQDPGLGLRLIYFSYDVKMKEKGDIPEGYSVSREKKERFSLILESASTNQTSMYLCASSPLPGTYEQYFGPGTRLTVT.

This clone was seen a single time. The chain employs TRBV28 and TRBJ1-2; D remains ambiguous. V was shortened by 2 bases and J by 2 bases, with 9 bases between the two germline ends. The CDR3 contains 14 residues. Per germline, CDR1 MDHEN and CDR2 SYDVKM. In nucleotides, the CDR3 is TGTGCCAGCAGTTTAGGGCCCTACAACTATGGCTACACCTTC. Its translation: CASSLGPYNYGYTF.

This sequence joins TRBV5-1 and TRBJ2-6, with 8 positions matching TRBD1. Trimming at V came to 0 bases and at J to 3 bases, leaving 11 bases not matched to a gene. Germline V gives CDR1 SGHRS, CDR2 YFSETQ. This CDR3 region has 19 residues. The CDR3 nucleotides are TGCGCCAGCAGCTTGGTACCCTCCGGACAGGGTCTTGGGGCCAACGTCCTGACTTTC. Its protein product is CASSLVPSGQGLGANVLTF. Drawing the rest from reference TRBV5-1 and TRBJ2-6, the complete variable domain is KAGVTQTPRYLIKTRGQQVTLSCSPISGHRSVSWYQQTPGQGLQFLFEYFSETQRNKGNFPGRFSGRQFSNSRSEMNVSTLELGDSALYLCASSLVPSGQGLGANVLTFGAGSRLTVL.

The chain links TRBV4-3 to TRBJ2-2, with 9 bases fitting TRBD1. Losses at the gene ends were 0 bases for V and 3 bases for J; bases not matched to a gene: 8. The CDR3 has 18 amino acids. The germline V gene has CDR1 LGHNA and CDR2 YSLEER. CDR3 nucleotide sequence: TGCGCCAGCAGCCAAGAGAACAGGGGGCTTGGGTACACCGGGGAGCTGTTTTTT. Amino acids: CASSQENRGLGYTGELFF.

The rearrangement uses TRBV7-2 and TRBJ2-5; 8 nucleotides align to TRBD2. Germline V gene data show CDR1 as SGHTA and CDR2 as FQGNSA. CDR3 length: 16 amino acids. After removal of 1 base from V and 5 bases from J, the junction contained 9 bases not matched to a gene. The CDR3 nucleotides read TGTGCCAGCAGCTTAGATGGTAGCGGGAAGGGGGAGACCCAGTACTTC. It encodes CASSLDGSGKGETQYF.